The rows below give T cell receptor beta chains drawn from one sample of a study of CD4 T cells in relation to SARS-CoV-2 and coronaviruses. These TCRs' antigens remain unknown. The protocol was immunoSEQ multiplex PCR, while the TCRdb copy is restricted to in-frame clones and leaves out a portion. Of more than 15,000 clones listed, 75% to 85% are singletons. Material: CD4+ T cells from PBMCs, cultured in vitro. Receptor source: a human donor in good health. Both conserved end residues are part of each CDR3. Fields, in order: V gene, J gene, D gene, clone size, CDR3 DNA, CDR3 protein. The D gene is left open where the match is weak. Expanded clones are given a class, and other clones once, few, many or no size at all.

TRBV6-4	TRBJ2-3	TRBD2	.	TGTGCCAGCAGTGAGTCCGGGACTAGCTCCACAGATACGCAGTATTTT	CASSESGTSSTDTQYF
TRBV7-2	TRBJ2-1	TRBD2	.	TGTGCCAGCAGCTTAGCGGCTAGCGGGTACAATGAGCAGTTCTTC	CASSLAASGYNEQFF
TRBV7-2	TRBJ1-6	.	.	TGTGCCAGCAGCTTCTTTAATTCACCCCTCCACTTT	CASSFFNSPLHF
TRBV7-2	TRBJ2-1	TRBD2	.	TGTGCCAGCAGCTCCCCTAGCGGGGGGAGGATCTATGAGCAGTTCTTC	CASSSPSGGRIYEQFF
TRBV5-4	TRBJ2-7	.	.	TGTGCCAGCAGCTCGACAGCCACCTCCTACGAGCAGTACTTC	CASSSTATSYEQYF
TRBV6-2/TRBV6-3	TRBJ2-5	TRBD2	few	TGTGCCAGCAGTAATCAAGCGGGGGGGCAGGGGACCCAGTACTTC	CASSNQAGGQGTQYF
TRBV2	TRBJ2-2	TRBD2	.	TGTGCCAGCAGCTGGACTAGCGGGGGGCGGAACACCGGGGAGCTGTTTTTT	CASSWTSGGRNTGELFF
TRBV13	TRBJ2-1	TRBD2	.	TGTGCCAGCAGCCCCAGGACTAGCTGGGCTGAGCAGTTCTTC	CASSPRTSWAEQFF
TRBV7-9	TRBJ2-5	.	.	TGTGCCAGCAGCTTAGGCCAGGCAAGAGGGACCCAGTACTTC	CASSLGQARGTQYF
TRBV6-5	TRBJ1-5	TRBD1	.	TGTGCCAGCAGTCGAGGGACAGGGGGCTTTGAGCCCCAGCATTTT	CASSRGTGGFEPQHF
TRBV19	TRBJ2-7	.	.	TGTGCCAGTAGTATTGGAAGGGGCGGCTACGAGCAGTACTTC	CASSIGRGGYEQYF
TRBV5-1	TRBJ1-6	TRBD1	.	TGCGCCAGCAGCCCCGGGACAGGGGCTAGCTCCTATAATTCACCCCTCCACTTT	CASSPGTGASSYNSPLHF
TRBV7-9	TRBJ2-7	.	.	TGTGCCAGCAGCTTGGGGGATTGGGGGGGCCAAGCCTACGAGCAGTACTTC	CASSLGDWGGQAYEQYF
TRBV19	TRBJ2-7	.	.	TGTGCCAGTAGTGTACAGGGTTACTCCTACGAGCAGTACTTC	CASSVQGYSYEQYF
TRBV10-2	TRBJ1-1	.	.	TGCGCCAGCACCCTCGACAGCACGAACACTGAAGCTTTCTTT	CASTLDSTNTEAFF
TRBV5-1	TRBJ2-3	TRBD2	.	TGCGCCAGCAGTCTGGCTAGCGGGCGCACAGATACGCAGTATTTT	CASSLASGRTDTQYF
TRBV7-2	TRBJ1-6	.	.	TGTGCCAGCAGCTCGGTCGGAGGTAATTCACCCCTCCACTTT	CASSSVGGNSPLHF
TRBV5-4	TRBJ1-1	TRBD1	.	TGTGCCAGCAGCTTGGATCAGGGGGGGAACACTGAAGCTTTCTTT	CASSLDQGGNTEAFF
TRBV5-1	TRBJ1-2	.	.	TGCGCCAGCAGCCCAGCCAGGTCTTCCCAAGCTAACTATGGCTACACCTTC	CASSPARSSQANYGYTF
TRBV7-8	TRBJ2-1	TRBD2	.	TGTGCCAGCACCCCGCTAGCGGGGGGGAATGAGCAGTTCTTC	CASTPLAGGNEQFF
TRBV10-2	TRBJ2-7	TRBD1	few	TGCGCCAGCAGTGAGTCCGGGACAGGGACCGAGCAGTACTTC	CASSESGTGTEQYF
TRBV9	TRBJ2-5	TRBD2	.	TGTGCCAGCAGCCAAGGACTAGCGGGAGCCTTGGGGGAGACCCAGTACTTC	CASSQGLAGALGETQYF
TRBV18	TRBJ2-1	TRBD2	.	TGTGCCAGCTCACTTCTCGGGACTAGCCCCGAGGGCAATGAGCAGTTCTTC	CASSLLGTSPEGNEQFF
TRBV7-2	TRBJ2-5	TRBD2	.	TGTGCCAGCAGCTCTTTCCCCCGGGGGGGACGGGGGGAGACCCAGTACTTC	CASSSFPRGGRGETQYF
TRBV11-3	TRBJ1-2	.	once	TGTGCCAGCAGCTTAGTGTTTGGACGAGTCATGAATGGCTACACCTTC	CASSLVFGRVMNGYTF
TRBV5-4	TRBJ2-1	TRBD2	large	TGTGCCAGCAGCTTGAAAGCGGGAACTTACAATGAGCAGTTCTTC	CASSLKAGTYNEQFF
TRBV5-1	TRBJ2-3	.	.	TGCGCCAGCAGCTTGGCGGCTTTGTCAGTCACAGATACGCAGTATTTT	CASSLAALSVTDTQYF
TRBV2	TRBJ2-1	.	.	TGTGCCAGCAGTGAAACTAGGCAGGGCTCATACAATGAGCAGTTCTTC	CASSETRQGSYNEQFF
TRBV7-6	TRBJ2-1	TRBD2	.	TGTGCCAGCAACCCCGATAGCGGGAGGCGCGGGGGTGAGCAGTTCTTC	CASNPDSGRRGGEQFF
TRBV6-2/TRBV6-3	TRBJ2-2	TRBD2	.	TGTGCCAGCAGTCGGGGACTAGCGGGGGGGAACACCGGGGAGCTGTTTTTT	CASSRGLAGGNTGELFF
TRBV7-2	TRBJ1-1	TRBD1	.	TGTGCCAGCAGCTCCGCCCCGGGACAGGGCCTACTCGGGGGTGAAGCTTTCTTT	CASSSAPGQGLLGGEAFF
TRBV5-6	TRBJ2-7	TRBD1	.	TGTGCCAGCAGCTTGGGGCCGGGACAGGTCTACGAGCAGTACTTC	CASSLGPGQVYEQYF
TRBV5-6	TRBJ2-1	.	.	TGTGCCAGCAGCCAATTCGATGAGCAGTTCTTC	CASSQFDEQFF
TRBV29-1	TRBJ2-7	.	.	TGCAGCGGAGGGGTCGGATCCTACGAGCAGTACTTC	CSGGVGSYEQYF
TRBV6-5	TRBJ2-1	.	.	TGTGCCAGCAGCCGGGACAACTACAATGAGCAGTTCTTC	CASSRDNYNEQFF
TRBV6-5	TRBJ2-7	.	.	TGTGCCAGCAGGAAGGCAGAAAGAGCTGGGGAGCAGTACTTC	CASRKAERAGEQYF
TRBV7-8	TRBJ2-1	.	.	TGTGCCAGCAGCTTAGTGGGGAGCTCCTACAATGAGCAGTTCTTC	CASSLVGSSYNEQFF
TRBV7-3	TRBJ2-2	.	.	TGTGCCAGCAGCCTGGGACATTCGAACACCGGGGAGCTGTTTTTT	CASSLGHSNTGELFF
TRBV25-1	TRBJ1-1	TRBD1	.	TGTGCCAGCAGTCAGACAGGGTCGGAAATGAACACTGAAGCTTTCTTT	CASSQTGSEMNTEAFF
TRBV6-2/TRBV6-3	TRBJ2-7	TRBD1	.	TGTGCCAGCAGCCGATCGACAGGGGCCGCCTACGAGCAGTACTTC	CASSRSTGAAYEQYF
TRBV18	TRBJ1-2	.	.	TGTGCCAGCTCACGGGCTAGTGCTTCGGTTGGCTACACCTTC	CASSRASASVGYTF
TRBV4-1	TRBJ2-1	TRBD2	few	TGCGCCAGCAGCTCGCCACTAGCGGGAGGCGACAATGAGCAGTTCTTC	CASSSPLAGGDNEQFF
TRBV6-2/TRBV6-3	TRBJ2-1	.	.	TGTGCCAGCAGTCTTATCGGTATTGGTGAGCAGTTCTTC	CASSLIGIGEQFF
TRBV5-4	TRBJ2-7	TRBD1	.	TGTGCCAGCAGCGTGGACAGGGGTCGCTACGAGCAGTACTTC	CASSVDRGRYEQYF
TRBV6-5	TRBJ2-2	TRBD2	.	TGTGCCAGCAGACTAGCGGGGGGCACCGGGGAGCTGTTTTTT	CASRLAGGTGELFF
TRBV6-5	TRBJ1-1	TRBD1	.	TGTGCCAGCAGCCAAACAGGGGGCGCGAGGGCTTTCTTT	CASSQTGGARAFF
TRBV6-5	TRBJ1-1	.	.	TGTGCCAGCACCAGCGGTCCATCGAACACTGAAGCTTTCTTT	CASTSGPSNTEAFF
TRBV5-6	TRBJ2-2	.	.	TGTGCCAGCAGCTTGGTAAGGGCCGGGGAGCTGTTTTTT	CASSLVRAGELFF
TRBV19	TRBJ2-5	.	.	TGTGCCAGTAGCCCCACCAATACCCAAGAGACCCAGTACTTC	CASSPTNTQETQYF
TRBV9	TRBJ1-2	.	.	TGTGCCAGCAGCCGTATGGGGCCAGGCTATGGCTACACCTTC	CASSRMGPGYGYTF